A selection of T cell receptor beta chains follows, all from one sample in a study of cytomegalovirus exposure and HLA in healthy donors. Profiled with immunoSEQ multiplex PCR; TCRdb holds only in-frame clones, not every one. Seen here are over 200,000 clones, approximately 88% observed once, and the top ten hold over 12%. The source material was PBMCs. Every receptor here comes from a woman in her twenties or thirties in good health and CMV-seropositive. Each CDR3 is given with its conserved first and last residue. D genes are given only for firm matches. Size is stated for part of the rows, as once, few or many counts, or as a class when the clone is expanded.

d_gene: -; len: 14; j_gene: TRBJ1-5; abundance: -; v_gene: TRBV6-5; CDR3aa: CASSLQDSGQPQHF; CDR3nt: TGTGCCAGCAGCCTACAGGATTCGGGTCAGCCCCAGCATTTT
d_gene: -; len: 14; j_gene: TRBJ2-2; abundance: few; v_gene: TRBV11-3; CDR3aa: CASSWSGNTGELFF; CDR3nt: TGTGCCAGCAGCTGGAGCGGTAACACCGGGGAGCTGTTTTTT
d_gene: TRBD1; len: 13; j_gene: TRBJ2-5; abundance: -; v_gene: TRBV6-5; CDR3aa: CASSYDRGRTQYF; CDR3nt: TGTGCCAGCAGCTACGACAGGGGCCGGACCCAGTACTTC
d_gene: TRBD2; len: 15; j_gene: TRBJ2-3; abundance: once; v_gene: TRBV27; CDR3aa: CASSLRLAGEGTQYF; CDR3nt: TGTGCCAGCAGTTTGAGACTAGCGGGAGAGGGTACGCAGTATTTT
d_gene: TRBD2; len: 16; j_gene: TRBJ2-3; abundance: -; v_gene: TRBV27; CDR3aa: CASRRKTSGSTDTQYF; CDR3nt: TGTGCCAGCAGACGCAAGACTAGCGGGAGCACAGATACGCAGTATTTT
d_gene: -; len: 13; j_gene: TRBJ2-1; abundance: -; v_gene: TRBV30; CDR3aa: CAWSGSARNEQFF; CDR3nt: TGTGCCTGGAGTGGAAGTGCCCGCAATGAGCAGTTCTTC
d_gene: -; len: 14; j_gene: TRBJ2-3; abundance: -; v_gene: TRBV6-5; CDR3aa: CASSERGSTDTQYF; CDR3nt: TGTGCCAGCAGTGAAAGGGGTAGCACAGATACGCAGTATTTT
d_gene: -; len: 15; j_gene: TRBJ2-1; abundance: -; v_gene: TRBV27; CDR3aa: CASSLVSGARNEQFF; CDR3nt: TGTGCCAGCAGTTTAGTTAGTGGTGCTCGGAATGAGCAGTTCTTC
d_gene: TRBD1; len: 14; j_gene: TRBJ2-7; abundance: -; v_gene: TRBV27; CDR3aa: CASSLSGGMNEQYF; CDR3nt: TGTGCCAGCAGTTTATCAGGGGGCATGAACGAGCAGTACTTC
d_gene: -; len: 15; j_gene: TRBJ1-2; abundance: -; v_gene: TRBV10-3; CDR3aa: CAISESFGGHYGYTF; CDR3nt: TGTGCCATCAGTGAGTCGTTTGGGGGCCACTATGGCTACACCTTC
d_gene: TRBD1; len: 15; j_gene: TRBJ1-5; abundance: -; v_gene: TRBV15; CDR3aa: CATSRDKTGNQPQHF; CDR3nt: TGTGCCACCAGCAGAGATAAGACAGGGAATCAGCCCCAGCATTTT
d_gene: TRBD1; len: 14; j_gene: TRBJ1-2; abundance: once; v_gene: TRBV6-1; CDR3aa: CASSVTGVVYGYTF; CDR3nt: TGTGCCAGCAGTGTGACAGGGGTCGTCTATGGCTACACCTTC
d_gene: TRBD1; len: 14; j_gene: TRBJ2-7; abundance: -; v_gene: TRBV6-1; CDR3aa: CASSRTGSSYEQYF; CDR3nt: TGTGCCAGCAGCCGGACAGGCAGCTCCTACGAGCAGTACTTC
d_gene: -; len: 14; j_gene: TRBJ2-4; abundance: -; v_gene: TRBV5-4; CDR3aa: CASSAWVDKNIQYF; CDR3nt: TGTGCCAGCAGCGCTTGGGTGGACAAAAACATTCAGTACTTC
d_gene: -; len: 15; j_gene: TRBJ2-7; abundance: once; v_gene: TRBV6-6; CDR3aa: CASSTVEDSILPGYF; CDR3nt: TGTGCCAGCAGCACCGTTGAGGACAGCATTCTCCCGGGGTACTTC
d_gene: -; len: 18; j_gene: TRBJ2-6; abundance: -; v_gene: TRBV4-1; CDR3aa: CASSQVRERGSGANVLTF; CDR3nt: TGCGCCAGCAGCCAAGTACGGGAAAGGGGCTCTGGGGCCAACGTCCTGACTTTC
d_gene: -; len: 12; j_gene: TRBJ1-1; abundance: once; v_gene: TRBV2; CDR3aa: CASSEWNTEAFF; CDR3nt: TGTGCCAGCAGTGAGTGGAACACTGAAGCTTTCTTT
d_gene: TRBD1; len: 15; j_gene: TRBJ2-7; abundance: -; v_gene: TRBV15; CDR3aa: CATSSSGTGSYEQYF; CDR3nt: TGTGCCACCAGCAGTTCCGGGACAGGGTCCTACGAGCAGTACTTC
d_gene: -; len: 9; j_gene: TRBJ1-1; abundance: -; v_gene: TRBV27; CDR3aa: CASGTEAFF; CDR3nt: TGTGCCAGCGGGACAGAAGCTTTCTTT
d_gene: -; len: 11; j_gene: TRBJ2-1; abundance: once; v_gene: TRBV4-1; CDR3aa: CASSQLGRQFF; CDR3nt: TGCGCCAGCAGCCAGCTGGGTAGGCAGTTCTTC
d_gene: TRBD2; len: 15; j_gene: TRBJ2-1; abundance: -; v_gene: TRBV11-2; CDR3aa: CASSGGTSGKDEQFF; CDR3nt: TGTGCCAGCAGCGGAGGAACTAGCGGGAAGGATGAGCAGTTCTTC
d_gene: TRBD2; len: 18; j_gene: TRBJ2-1; abundance: -; v_gene: TRBV2; CDR3aa: CASRPGLAGDGAYNEQFF; CDR3nt: TGTGCCAGCAGACCGGGACTAGCGGGAGATGGAGCCTACAATGAGCAGTTCTTC
d_gene: -; len: 15; j_gene: TRBJ2-7; abundance: -; v_gene: TRBV6-1; CDR3aa: CASSMGGPPFNEQYF; CDR3nt: TGTGCCAGCAGTATGGGGGGGCCACCTTTCAACGAGCAGTACTTC
d_gene: TRBD2; len: 15; j_gene: TRBJ2-7; abundance: once; v_gene: TRBV7-3; CDR3aa: CASSSSSGPSYEQYF; CDR3nt: TGTGCCAGCAGCTCCTCTAGCGGACCTTCCTACGAGCAGTACTTC
d_gene: -; len: 14; j_gene: TRBJ1-2; abundance: -; v_gene: TRBV27; CDR3aa: CASSWDGIRTGYTF; CDR3nt: TGTGCCAGCAGTTGGGACGGGATTCGGACTGGCTACACCTTC
d_gene: -; len: 16; j_gene: TRBJ2-5; abundance: -; v_gene: TRBV28; CDR3aa: CASSPMYRPSEETQYF; CDR3nt: TGTGCCAGCAGCCCAATGTATAGGCCGAGTGAAGAGACCCAGTACTTC
d_gene: -; len: 13; j_gene: TRBJ1-1; abundance: once; v_gene: TRBV29-1; CDR3aa: CSVVWARNTEAFF; CDR3nt: TGCAGCGTTGTCTGGGCAAGAAACACTGAAGCTTTCTTT
d_gene: TRBD1; len: 13; j_gene: TRBJ1-2; abundance: -; v_gene: TRBV27; CDR3aa: CASSYGTGGGYTF; CDR3nt: TGTGCCAGCAGTTACGGGACAGGGGGTGGCTACACCTTC
d_gene: TRBD2; len: 14; j_gene: TRBJ2-7; abundance: -; v_gene: TRBV9; CDR3aa: CASSGSGRAHEQYF; CDR3nt: TGTGCCAGCAGCGGTAGCGGGAGGGCCCACGAGCAGTACTTC
d_gene: -; len: 15; j_gene: TRBJ1-3; abundance: -; v_gene: TRBV5-1; CDR3aa: CASSVSGNLRNTIYF; CDR3nt: TGCGCCAGCAGCGTCTCCGGGAACCTTAGAAACACCATATATTTT
d_gene: -; len: 12; j_gene: TRBJ2-7; abundance: -; v_gene: TRBV6-1; CDR3aa: CASTGRGYEQYF; CDR3nt: TGTGCCAGCACCGGCCGAGGCTACGAGCAGTACTTC
d_gene: -; len: 13; j_gene: TRBJ1-4; abundance: -; v_gene: TRBV30; CDR3aa: CAWSPGTNEKLFF; CDR3nt: TGTGCCTGGAGCCCCGGGACCAATGAAAAACTGTTTTTT
d_gene: -; len: 18; j_gene: TRBJ2-1; abundance: -; v_gene: TRBV11-3; CDR3aa: CASSRQGGGRASYNEQFF; CDR3nt: TGTGCCAGCAGCAGACAGGGAGGAGGGAGGGCCAGTTACAATGAGCAGTTCTTC
d_gene: -; len: 14; j_gene: TRBJ1-5; abundance: -; v_gene: TRBV9; CDR3aa: CASSGTGLGQPQHF; CDR3nt: TGTGCCAGCAGCGGTACAGGGCTGGGGCAGCCCCAGCATTTT
d_gene: -; len: 13; j_gene: TRBJ2-3; abundance: -; v_gene: TRBV10-1; CDR3aa: CASSPIPTDTQYF; CDR3nt: TGCGCCAGCAGTCCAATACCCACAGATACGCAGTATTTT
d_gene: TRBD1; len: 15; j_gene: TRBJ1-5; abundance: few; v_gene: TRBV27; CDR3aa: CATRQGQWSNQPQHF; CDR3nt: TGTGCCACTAGACAGGGTCAATGGAGCAATCAGCCCCAGCATTTT
d_gene: -; len: 13; j_gene: TRBJ2-2; abundance: -; v_gene: TRBV7-2; CDR3aa: CASRPTNTGELFF; CDR3nt: TGTGCCAGCAGGCCTACAAACACCGGGGAGCTGTTTTTT
d_gene: -; len: 14; j_gene: TRBJ2-7; abundance: -; v_gene: TRBV7-6; CDR3aa: CASSPRGTQRGQYF; CDR3nt: TGTGCCAGCAGCCCCCGAGGGACTCAAAGGGGGCAGTACTTC
d_gene: -; len: 13; j_gene: TRBJ2-7; abundance: once; v_gene: TRBV6-1; CDR3aa: CASSERTTYEQYF; CDR3nt: TGTGCCAGCAGTGAGCGGACTACCTACGAGCAGTACTTC
d_gene: -; len: 14; j_gene: TRBJ2-7; abundance: once; v_gene: TRBV7-2; CDR3aa: CASSSTSTTYEQYF; CDR3nt: TGTGCCAGCAGCTCTACTAGCACTACCTACGAGCAGTACTTC
d_gene: -; len: 15; j_gene: TRBJ2-7; abundance: once; v_gene: TRBV7-2; CDR3aa: CASSLELVGSYEQYF; CDR3nt: TGTGCCAGCAGCTTAGAACTCGTAGGGTCGTACGAGCAGTACTTC
d_gene: -; len: 15; j_gene: TRBJ1-5; abundance: -; v_gene: TRBV6-1; CDR3aa: CASIWTENSNQPQHF; CDR3nt: TGTGCCAGCATCTGGACGGAAAATAGCAATCAGCCCCAGCATTTT
d_gene: -; len: 15; j_gene: TRBJ2-2; abundance: -; v_gene: TRBV5-1; CDR3aa: CASSPEGVGTGELFF; CDR3nt: TGCGCCAGCAGCCCTGAGGGGGTAGGCACCGGGGAGCTGTTTTTT
d_gene: TRBD1; len: 16; j_gene: TRBJ1-2; abundance: -; v_gene: TRBV5-6; CDR3aa: CASSLGPGGHNYGYTF; CDR3nt: TGTGCCAGCAGCTTGGGCCCAGGGGGCCATAACTATGGCTACACCTTC
d_gene: -; len: 14; j_gene: TRBJ1-1; abundance: -; v_gene: TRBV6-5; CDR3aa: CASSARVSGAEAFF; CDR3nt: TGTGCCAGCAGCGCCCGGGTCTCAGGGGCTGAAGCTTTCTTT
d_gene: -; len: 16; j_gene: TRBJ1-3; abundance: -; v_gene: TRBV2; CDR3aa: CASSELGGLAGNTIYF; CDR3nt: TGTGCCAGCAGTGAACTCGGGGGCCTTGCTGGAAACACCATATATTTT
d_gene: -; len: 15; j_gene: TRBJ2-3; abundance: -; v_gene: TRBV6-5; CDR3aa: CASSSGPITPDTQYF; CDR3nt: TGTGCCAGCAGCTCGGGACCGATAACCCCAGATACGCAGTATTTT
d_gene: -; len: 12; j_gene: TRBJ2-7; abundance: -; v_gene: TRBV5-1; CDR3aa: CASRRDHYAQYF; CDR3nt: TGCGCCAGCAGACGTGACCACTACGCGCAGTACTTC
d_gene: -; len: 16; j_gene: TRBJ2-3; abundance: -; v_gene: TRBV27; CDR3aa: CASRLYSGPFTDTQYF; CDR3nt: TGTGCCAGCAGGCTTTACAGTGGCCCTTTCACAGATACGCAGTATTTT
d_gene: -; len: 14; j_gene: TRBJ1-2; abundance: once; v_gene: TRBV4-1; CDR3aa: CASSQDRGRAGYTF; CDR3nt: TGCGCCAGCAGCCAAGATAGAGGCAGGGCGGGCTACACCTTC
d_gene: -; len: 12; j_gene: TRBJ2-3; abundance: -; v_gene: TRBV7-2; CDR3aa: CASSYRRDTQYF; CDR3nt: TGTGCCAGCAGCTACAGACGGGATACGCAGTATTTT
d_gene: -; len: 15; j_gene: TRBJ2-7; abundance: -; v_gene: TRBV6-5; CDR3aa: CASSYTGASSYEQYF; CDR3nt: TGTGCCAGCAGTTACACAGGTGCTAGCTCCTACGAGCAGTACTTC
d_gene: -; len: 16; j_gene: TRBJ1-2; abundance: -; v_gene: TRBV5-1; CDR3aa: CASSPAGQLPSGGYTF; CDR3nt: TGCGCCAGCAGCCCAGCTGGACAGCTACCAAGCGGTGGCTACACCTTC
d_gene: -; len: 16; j_gene: TRBJ2-7; abundance: -; v_gene: TRBV28; CDR3aa: CASSSFRDRYIYEQYF; CDR3nt: TGTGCCAGCAGTTCTTTCCGGGACCGATATATTTACGAGCAGTACTTC
d_gene: -; len: 12; j_gene: TRBJ2-7; abundance: few; v_gene: TRBV28; CDR3aa: CATTRGDYEQYF; CDR3nt: TGTGCCACCACTAGAGGTGACTACGAGCAGTACTTC